These 15 T cell receptor beta chains share one sample of origin, sequenced in a study of cytomegalovirus exposure and HLA in healthy donors. Use of 60 Vbeta and 13 Jbeta primers characterized the PCR. This table comes from immunoSEQ multiplex PCR, and its TCRdb copy is limited to in-frame clones, with some not included. The sample lists 170,000 or so clones; over 70% were seen once. Sequencing was performed on PBMCs. Receptors were obtained from a male donor in good health and CMV-seronegative.

The chain links TRBV28 to TRBJ2-1, with D perhaps TRBD2 (6 bases). The CDR3 covers 15 residues. Trimming shortened V by 3 bases and J by 5 bases, and 14 bases separated the two germline ends. In germline, CDR1 is MDHEN, CDR2 SYDVKM. Written as DNA, the CDR3 is TGTGCCAGCAGTTTCTTGGACGGGAGAAACAATGAGCAGTTCTTC. Protein product: CASSFLDGRNNEQFF.

V usage is TRBV5-5 and J usage is TRBJ2-1, with 7 bases matching TRBD1. The CDR3 has 14 residues. Germline V gene sequence: CDR1 SGHKS, CDR2 YYEKEE (reference sequence). V shed 0 bases and J 7 bases; nucleotides not matched to a gene: 4. The CDR3 protein is CASSLGPGGNEQFF. The CDR3 DNA reads TGTGCCAGCAGCTTGGGTCCAGGGGGAAATGAGCAGTTCTTC.

The chain couples TRBV4-2 to TRBJ2-2; D gene unclear. The CDR3 is 13 residues long. V lost 3 bases and J 4 bases, leaving 6 bases between the germline ends. Germline CDR1 reads LGHNA; CDR2 reads YNFKEQ. Written as DNA, the CDR3 is TGTGCCAGCAGCCAGACAAGCACCGGGGAGCTGTTTTTT. It encodes CASSQTSTGELFF.

The rearrangement uses TRBV7-2 and TRBJ1-5, with 7 bases aligning to TRBD1. The length of the CDR3 is 14 residues. Germline loops: CDR1 SGHTA, CDR2 FQGNSA. With 4 bases clipped from V and 7 bases from J, the junction kept 7 bases outside the gene matches. DNA of the CDR3: TGTGCCAGCAGCTCGTACAGGGGAAACCAGCCCCAGCATTTT. Translating it yields CASSSYRGNQPQHF. The variable domain in full, completed from reference TRBV7-2 and TRBJ1-5, reads GAGVSQSPSNKVTEKGKDVELRCDPISGHTALYWYRQSLGQGLEFLIYFQGNSAPDKSGLPSDRFSAERTGGSVSTLTIQRTQQEDSAVYLCASSSYRGNQPQHFGDGTRLSIL.

This clone was counted once. The V and J genes are TRBV19 and TRBJ2-1, with 12 nucleotides matching TRBD2. The CDR3 covers 18 residues. Germline V gives CDR1 LNHDA, CDR2 SQIVND (reference sequence). V was pared by 3 bases and J by 12 bases, with 18 bases of the junction left unmatched. CDR3: CASSISTSGRGVSFVQFF. DNA for the CDR3: TGTGCCAGTAGTATCTCGACTAGCGGGAGAGGGGTATCTTTCGTGCAGTTCTTC.

This clone was observed a handful of times. This chain uses TRBV4-1 with TRBJ1-5; D perhaps matches TRBD1 (6 bases). The CDR3 sequence is 15 residues long. The germline V gene encodes CDR1 MGHRA and CDR2 YSYEKL. Between the trimmed V and J ends, which lost 2 bases and 6 bases, there was a span of 14 bases. CDR3 sequence reads: CASSQRTGYLQPQHF. The CDR3 DNA reads as TGCGCCAGCAGCCAAAGAACAGGGTATCTTCAGCCCCAGCATTTT.

The chain links TRBV15 to TRBJ2-1; D is undetermined. The CDR3 totals 12 residues. Germline loops: CDR1 LNHNV, CDR2 YYDKDF (reference sequence). Deletions cut 0 bases from V and 7 bases from J, with 4 bases between. The CDR3 DNA sequence: TGTGCCACCAGCAGAGACAGGAATGAGCAGTTCTTC. It specifies CATSRDRNEQFF. The full variable domain, its missing parts supplied by reference TRBV15 and TRBJ2-1, is DAMVIQNPRYQVTQFGKPVTLSCSQTLNHNVMYWYQQKSSQAPKLLFHYYDKDFNNEADTPDNFQSRRPNTSFCFLDIRSPGLGDTAMYLCATSRDRNEQFFGPGTRLTVL.

A single count supports this clone. The chain combines TRBV10-3 with TRBJ2-3, with D maybe TRBD2 (6 bases). The V gene's germline CDR1 is ENHRY and CDR2 SYGVKD. V lost 5 bases to trimming and J lost 4 bases, with 10 bases between them. CDR3 length: 13 residues. In nucleotides, the CDR3 is TGTGCCATCAGTCCGACTAGTTCAGATACGCAGTATTTT. The encoded protein is CAISPTSSDTQYF.

The genes are TRBV11-2 and TRBJ2-1, with D tentatively TRBD2 (6 bases). The germline gives CDR1 SGHAT, CDR2 FQNNGV. The CDR3 totals 16 residues. The germline V and J ends were trimmed by 5 bases and 6 bases, with 20 bases remaining between them. CDR3 nucleotide sequence: TGTGCCAGCAGCGCCATCAGGCGGGAAATAGGCAATGAGCAGTTCTTC. Translated: CASSAIRREIGNEQFF.

The chain is built from TRBV28 and TRBJ1-1, with TRBD1 matching 10 bases. Germline V lookup: CDR1 MDHEN, CDR2 SYDVKM. This CDR3 is 15 amino acids long. Unmatched junction bases numbered 7, after V lost 6 bases and J lost 3 bases. This CDR3 reads CASSPGQGPYTEAFF. CDR3 nucleotide sequence: TGTGCCAGCAGCCCGGGACAGGGGCCTTACACTGAAGCTTTCTTT.

There are a few counts of this clone. The CDR3 DNA follows: TGTGCCAGCAGCCAACACCTAGTAAAAGTCTGGACAGATACGCAGTATTTT. Protein sequence: CASSQHLVKVWTDTQYF. V is TRBV14 and J is TRBJ2-3; D is undetermined. V lost 2 bases, J lost 3 bases, and 18 bases lay in between. The germline gives CDR1 SGHDN, CDR2 FVKESK. The CDR3 is made up of 17 amino acids. Full variable domain (outside the CDR3, taken from reference TRBV14 and TRBJ2-3): EAGVTQFPSHSVIEKGQTVTLRCDPISGHDNLYWYRRVMGKEIKFLLHFVKESKQDESGMPNNRFLAERTGGTYSTLKVQPAELEDSGVYFCASSQHLVKVWTDTQYFGPGTRLTVL.

This clone has more than one count but fewer than ten. V and J are TRBV11-2 and TRBJ2-7; no clear D. The V gene's germline CDR1 is SGHAT and CDR2 FQNNGV. The CDR3 is 11 residues long. The germline V and J ends were trimmed by 3 bases and 3 bases, with 3 bases remaining between them. The CDR3 nucleotides read TGTGCCAGCAGCTTTCTCTACGAGCAGTACTTC. The encoded protein is CASSFLYEQYF.

This clone was detected once. The V gene is TRBV27, the J gene TRBJ1-5, with 9 bases that match TRBD1. CDR3 length equals 16 residues. V trimming: 8 bases; J trimming: 3 bases; junction bases outside the gene matches: 11. Germline CDR1 MNHEY, CDR2 SMNVEV (reference sequence). The CDR3 loop is CASGKYTGGINQPQHF. CDR3 in DNA: TGTGCCAGCGGAAAATATACAGGGGGCATCAATCAGCCCCAGCATTTT.

The V gene is TRBV5-6, the J gene TRBJ2-3; no firm D call. This CDR3 spans 14 amino acids. Trimming shortened V by 2 bases and J by 6 bases, and 13 bases separated the two germline ends. CDR1 and CDR2 from the germline V gene are SGHDT and YYEEEE. This chain's CDR3 is CASSFPGSADTQYF. The CDR3 DNA follows: TGTGCCAGCAGCTTTCCCGGGTCGGCCGATACGCAGTATTTT. Complete variable domain (other parts from reference TRBV5-6 and TRBJ2-3): DAGVTQSPTHLIKTRGQQVTLRCSPKSGHDTVSWYQQALGQGPQFIFQYYEEEERQRGNFPDRFSGHQFPNYSSELNVNALLLGDSALYLCASSFPGSADTQYFGPGTRLTVL.

V is TRBV4-3 and J is TRBJ2-1; the match to TRBD2 covers 11 bases. The V segment lost 0 bases and the J segment 9 bases; nucleotides outside the gene matches: 7. This CDR3 has 16 amino acids. Per the germline V gene, CDR1 is LGHNA and CDR2 is YSLEER. The CDR3 sequence: CASSQDKASGRTEQFF. As DNA, the CDR3 is TGCGCCAGCAGCCAAGATAAGGCTAGCGGGAGGACTGAGCAGTTCTTC.